The 17 T cell receptor beta chains given below trace back to one sample, sequenced in a study of T cells in localized non-small cell lung cancer. The assay was immunoSEQ multiplex PCR, and TCRdb's table has in-frame clones only and misses some. The sample records some 37,000 clones, over 70% being singletons. The material sequenced was peripheral blood, taken before any cancer treatment. The receptors derive from a woman aged 40-70 years with stage I lung adenocarcinoma.

This sequence joins TRBV16 and TRBJ2-7; 12 nucleotides match TRBD1. Trimming at V came to 2 bases and at J to 5 bases, leaving 4 bases not matched to a gene. CDR1 is KGHSY, CDR2 FQNENV, per germline. CDR3 size: 15 residues. The CDR3 nucleotides read TGTGCCAGCAGCCAACCGGGACAGGGGGCTAACGAGCAGTACTTC. Residues: CASSQPGQGANEQYF. The full variable domain, completed using reference TRBV16 and TRBJ2-7, is GEEVAQTPKHLVRGEGQKAKLYCAPIKGHSYVFWYQQVLKNEFKFLISFQNENVFDETGMPKERFSAKCLPNSPCSLEIQATKLEDSAVYFCASSQPGQGANEQYFGPGTRLTVT.

V is TRBV4-1 and J is TRBJ1-1; D is possibly TRBD1 (5 bases). Germline V CDR1 and CDR2: MGHRA, YSYEKL. This CDR3 has 14 amino acids. Trimming cost V 1 base and J 7 bases, with 13 bases left between them. CDR3 loop: CASSQAIGHFEAFF. DNA for the CDR3: TGCGCCAGCAGCCAAGCGATAGGACACTTTGAAGCTTTCTTT.

In regard to this clone: Other DNA sequences of this sample code for an identical CDR3. The chain recombines TRBV19 with TRBJ1-1; no definite D call. The CDR3 sequence is 15 residues long. Germline V gives CDR1 LNHDA, CDR2 SQIVND (reference sequence). V lost 2 bases, J lost 1 base, and 11 bases lay in between. In DNA form, the CDR3 reads TGTGCCAGTAGTATAAGAGGCAGGCCGAACACTGAAGCTTTCTTT. Amino acid sequence: CASSIRGRPNTEAFF.

The chain combines TRBV19 with TRBJ2-1, with D perhaps TRBD2 (6 bases). V was trimmed by 5 bases and J by 6 bases, leaving 26 bases between them. The CDR3 consists of 18 residues. Per the germline V gene, CDR1 is LNHDA and CDR2 is SQIVND (reference sequence). CDR3 protein: CASSSRANLRPGSNEQFF. The DNA of the CDR3 is TGTGCCAGTAGTTCACGGGCTAACCTACGCCCCGGGAGCAATGAGCAGTTCTTC.

This clone is a singleton in its sample. The chain links TRBV30 to TRBJ2-1; D possibly corresponds to TRBD2 (6 bases). This CDR3 spans 13 amino acids. V shed 5 bases and J shed 3 bases, with 11 bases lying between them. Germline lookup yields CDR1 GTSNPN and CDR2 SVGIG (reference sequence). The CDR3 loop is CAWYLTSYNEQFF. CDR3 DNA: TGTGCCTGGTACCTGACTAGCTACAATGAGCAGTTCTTC. The whole variable domain, filled in from reference TRBV30 and TRBJ2-1, reads SQTIHQWPATLVQPVGSPLSLECTVEGTSNPNLYWYRQAAGRGLQLLFYSVGIGQISSEVPQNLSASRPQDRQFILSSKKLLLSDSGFYLCAWYLTSYNEQFFGPGTRLTVL.

The CDR3 DNA follows: TGTGCCAGCCAACAGTCGGGAGGCTACTATGGCTACACCTTC. Protein product: CASQQSGGYYGYTF. This chain connects TRBV28 to TRBJ1-2; D is undetermined. The length of the CDR3 is 14 residues. From germline, CDR1 is MDHEN and CDR2 SYDVKM. The V and J ends lost 8 bases and 3 bases respectively, with 16 bases between them.

The chain employs TRBV5-4 and TRBJ1-1; D is ambiguous. Germline loops: CDR1 SGHNT, CDR2 YYREEE (reference sequence). The ends were cut back, 2 bases at V and 5 bases at J, with 4 bases in the middle. The CDR3 contains 11 residues. As DNA, the CDR3 is TGTGCCAGCAGCTTTGGGACTGAAGCTTTCTTT. Its protein product is CASSFGTEAFF.

CDR3 sequence reads: CAWSRSPPPDKAYEQYF. CDR3 DNA sequence: TGTGCCTGGAGTCGTAGCCCCCCCCCGGACAAAGCCTACGAGCAGTACTTC. The chain recombines TRBV30 with TRBJ2-7; D might be TRBD1 (5 bases). CDR1 GTSNPN and CDR2 SVGIG come from the germline V gene (reference sequence). The CDR3 extends over 17 amino acids. V was shortened by 2 bases and J by 2 bases, with 22 bases between the two germline ends.

The chain employs TRBV6-5 and TRBJ2-6; 7 nucleotides line up with TRBD2. The V gene end was trimmed by 0 bases and the J gene end by 2 bases; junction bases not matched to a gene: 1. The V gene's germline CDR1 is MNHEY and CDR2 SVGAGI. This CDR3 is built from 16 residues. The CDR3 spells CASSYSGGAGANVLTF. In DNA, the CDR3 is TGTGCCAGCAGTTACTCTGGGGGGGCTGGGGCCAACGTCCTGACTTTC.

In regard to this clone: Other DNA sequences in this specimen translate into the identical CDR3. The chain links TRBV7-2 to TRBJ2-3, with TRBD2 matching 11 bases. From germline, CDR1 is SGHTA and CDR2 FQGNSA. The CDR3 is made up of 15 amino acids. The junction had 3 bases not matched to a gene; V was cut back by 4 bases and J by 3 bases. The chain's CDR3 is CASSSGLAGTDTQYF. DNA for the CDR3: TGTGCCAGCAGCTCCGGACTAGCGGGTACAGATACGCAGTATTTT.

This clone has a handful of counts. V and J are TRBV6-1 and TRBJ1-5, with no clear D. The CDR3 totals 14 residues. Germline CDR1 reads MNHNS; CDR2 reads SASEGT. V lost 8 bases to trimming and J lost 2 bases, with 13 bases between them. CDR3 nucleotides: TGTGCCAGCGAGGGAGGGTCGGGCAATCAGCCCCAGCATTTT. It translates to CASEGGSGNQPQHF.

The chain carries TRBV21-1 and TRBJ1-5. TRBV21-1 corresponds to a pseudogene. The CDR3 has 16 amino acids. CDR3 region: CASSKVAGNSNQPQHF. For the CDR3, the DNA is TGTGCCAGCAGCAAAGTAGCTGGGAATAGCAATCAGCCCCAGCATTTT.

This chain uses TRBV10-2 with TRBJ2-7; a possible D gene is TRBD2 (5 bases). Per the germline V gene, CDR1 is WSHSY and CDR2 is SAAADI. The CDR3 spans 14 residues. V lost 0 bases and J 3 bases, leaving 9 bases between the germline ends. The CDR3: CASSESKGDYEQYF. The CDR3 DNA reads TGCGCCAGCAGTGAGTCGAAGGGAGACTACGAGCAGTACTTC.

The J gene is TRBJ2-7, the V gene TRBV19; D is possibly TRBD2 (5 bases). The CDR3 loop spans 12 amino acids. The germline V gene has CDR1 LNHDA and CDR2 SQIVND (reference sequence). V shed 6 bases and J shed 9 bases, with 15 bases lying between them. CDR3 region: CASSNPSSGQYF. The CDR3 nucleotides read TGTGCCAGTAGCAATCCTAGCTCCGGGCAGTACTTC.

This clone was observed a few times. The rearrangement joins TRBV5-1 to TRBJ2-1; 12 nucleotides line up with TRBD2. The ends lost 0 bases at V and 8 bases at J; junction bases unmatched: 6. This CDR3 spans 16 amino acids. The V gene's germline CDR1 is SGHRS and CDR2 YFSETQ. The CDR3 region has the DNA TGCGCCAGCAGCTTGGACCTAGCGGGAGGGCCGGATGAGCAGTTCTTC. Amino acids: CASSLDLAGGPDEQFF.

In its sample, this clone was seen once. V gene TRBV18 combines with J gene TRBJ2-5; D is undetermined. Germline CDR1 reads KGHSH; CDR2 reads LQKENI. The length of the CDR3 is 14 residues. The V end lost 3 bases, the J end lost 3 bases, and 11 bases lay between the germline ends. The CDR3 DNA sequence: TGTGCCAGCTCACCCCTTGGCGTGGAAGAGACCCAGTACTTC. This gives the protein CASSPLGVEETQYF.

The table lists this clone with a few counts. V usage is TRBV28 and J usage is TRBJ2-7; TRBD2 agrees at 11 bases. This CDR3 is built from 15 residues. CDR1 and CDR2 (germline): MDHEN, SYDVKM. The V and J ends lost 6 bases and 3 bases, in that order; junction bases with no gene match: 7. The CDR3 bases are TGTGCCAGCAGGAAACTAGCGGGAGCCGGCTACGAGCAGTACTTC. This codes for CASRKLAGAGYEQYF.